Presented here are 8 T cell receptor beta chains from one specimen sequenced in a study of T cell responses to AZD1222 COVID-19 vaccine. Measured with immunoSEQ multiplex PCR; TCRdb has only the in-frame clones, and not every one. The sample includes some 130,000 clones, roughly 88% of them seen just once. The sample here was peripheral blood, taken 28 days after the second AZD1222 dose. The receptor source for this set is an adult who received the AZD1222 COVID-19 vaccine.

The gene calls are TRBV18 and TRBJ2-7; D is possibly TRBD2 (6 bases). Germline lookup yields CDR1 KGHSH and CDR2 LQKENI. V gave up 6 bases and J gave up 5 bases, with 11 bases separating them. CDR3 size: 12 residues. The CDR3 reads CASSPTGDEQYF. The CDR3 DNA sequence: TGTGCCAGCTCCCCAACGGGAGACGAGCAGTACTTC.

The CDR3 sequence: CASSSGLAALSYNEQFF. As DNA, the CDR3 is TGTGCCAGCAGCTCGGGACTAGCGGCATTATCCTACAATGAGCAGTTCTTC. The chain couples TRBV11-2 to TRBJ2-1, with 11 bases aligning to TRBD2. CDR1 is SGHAT and CDR2 is FQNNGV in the germline V gene. J gave up 1 base and V 4 bases, and 6 bases lay outside the gene matches. The CDR3 is 17 residues long.

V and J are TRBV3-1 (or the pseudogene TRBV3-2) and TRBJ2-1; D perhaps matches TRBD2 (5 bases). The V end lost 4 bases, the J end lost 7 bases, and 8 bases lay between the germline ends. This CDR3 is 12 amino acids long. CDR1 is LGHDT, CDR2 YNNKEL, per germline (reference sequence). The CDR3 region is CASSLSGNEQFF. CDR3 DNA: TGTGCCAGCAGCCTCTCGGGGAATGAGCAGTTCTTC.

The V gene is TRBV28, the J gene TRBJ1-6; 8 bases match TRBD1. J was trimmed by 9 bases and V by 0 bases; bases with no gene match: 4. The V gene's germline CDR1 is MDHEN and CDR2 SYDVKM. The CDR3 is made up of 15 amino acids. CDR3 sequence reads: CASSLWDREVSPLHF. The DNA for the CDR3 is TGTGCCAGCAGTTTATGGGACAGGGAGGTTTCACCCCTCCACTTT.

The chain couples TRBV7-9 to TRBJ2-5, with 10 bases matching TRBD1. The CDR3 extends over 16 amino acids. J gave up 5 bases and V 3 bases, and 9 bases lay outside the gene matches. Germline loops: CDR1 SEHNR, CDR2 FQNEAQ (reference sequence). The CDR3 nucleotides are TGTGCCAGCAGCTTGACGCGGACAGGGGGACAGGAGACCCAGTACTTC. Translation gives CASSLTRTGGQETQYF.

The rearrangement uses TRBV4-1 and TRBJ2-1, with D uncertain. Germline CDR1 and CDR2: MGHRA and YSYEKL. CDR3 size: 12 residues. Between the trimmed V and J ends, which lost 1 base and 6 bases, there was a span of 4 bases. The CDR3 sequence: CASSQGINEQFF. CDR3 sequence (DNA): TGCGCCAGCAGCCAAGGGATCAATGAGCAGTTCTTC.

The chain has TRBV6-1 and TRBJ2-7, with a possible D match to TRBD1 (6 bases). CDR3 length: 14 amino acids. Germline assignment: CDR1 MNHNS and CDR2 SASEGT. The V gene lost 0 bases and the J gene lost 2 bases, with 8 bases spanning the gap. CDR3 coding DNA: TGTGCCAGCAGTGAAGCGACAGGTGCCTACGAGCAGTACTTC. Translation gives CASSEATGAYEQYF.

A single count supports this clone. In DNA, the CDR3 is TGTGCCAGCAGTCCCCCGGACAGGGAAGCTTTCTTT. It codes for CASSPPDREAFF. The V call is TRBV2, the J call TRBJ1-1; 7 bases fit TRBD1. Germline CDR1 is SNHLY and CDR2 is FYNNEI. This CDR3 contains 12 residues. V shed 5 bases and J 8 bases; nucleotides not matched to a gene: 5.